This T cell receptor beta chain came from a study of regulatory T cells in long-lasting Graves disease listed by TCRdb under 2021. In terms of the full investigation: Newly diagnosed Graves' disease patients had taken antithyroid drugs for less than 3 months. Persistent Graves' disease patients were compared with newly diagnosed Graves' disease patients by peripheral blood TCR sequencing and RNA sequencing. The study was conducted in China and was registered as a clinical trial. A total of some 33 samples were covered by TCR sequencing, comprising some 13 persistent and around 20 newly diagnosed Graves' disease patients. On the study overall, not on this receptor specifically: Only peripheral blood was studied, because thyroid tissue, the primary lesion, was inaccessible. Compared with newly diagnosed patients, persistent Graves' disease patients had lower TCR Shannon entropy and fewer highly expanded clones, which suggests clonal expansion. Sequencing and analysis were limited to the TCR beta chain. More public clonotypes were shared among persistent patients (under 3,000) than among newly diagnosed patients (more than 900). As a limitation, the authors acknowledged that the small sample size may reduce accuracy. TRBV28, TRBJ1-2 and TRBJ2-5 were preferentially used in persistent disease, while TRBV20-1 and TRBJ2-1 were favored in newly diagnosed disease.

Preparation of the library involved multiplex PCR. The data were produced on an Illumina HiSeq 4000. CDR3 regions were amplified by Arm-PCR with iRepertoire HTBI primers to construct TCR beta libraries. Before sequencing, the PCR products went through gel purification. Regarding the original processing steps: Gene usage analysis of CDR3 amino acid clonotypes relied on the roughly 58 TRBV and about 15 TRBJ segments identified across samples. COPE and FqMerger were used to merge the filtered high-quality paired reads into contigs. BLAST was used to align contigs to IMGT TRBV, TRBD and TRBJ reference genes, and CDR3 was defined according to IMGT. Any clonotype with a frequency above 0.1% was classified as a highly expanded clone. Shannon entropy served as the measure of repertoire diversity, while the Gini coefficient captured V-J evenness. A clonotype found in more than one individual was treated as public. The public reads were reanalyzed by TCRdb: fastp trimming at Q25, MiXCR alignment, in-frame beta chains only. CDR3 protein sequences are deduplicated, and each keeps its most common genes and DNA. The V and J calls here are based on TCRdb, not the publication. The sample table lists about 470,000 distinct CDR3 sequences, 16% of them with a count of one. The ten most abundant clones make up 9.5% to 15% of the sample.

The time point tag for this specimen amounts to: newly diagnosed GD, antithyroid drugs for less than 3 months. RNA was extracted from PBMCs in TRIzol for both TCR sequencing and RNA sequencing. Graves' disease was diagnosed according to American Thyroid Association guidelines. The patients came from an endocrinology department in Xi'an, China. From each patient, around 9.3 milliliters of peripheral blood was collected into an EDTA anticoagulant tube. Ficoll Paque Plus density gradient separation was used to isolate PBMCs, and no further T cell sorting was done. An Agilent 2100 Bioanalyzer and agarose gel were used to check RNA quality, while a NanoDrop 2000 measured RNA concentration. About this clonotype itself: Its target antigen remains unknown. The record has no base qualities; no much larger clone is one base away.

Trimming removed 4 bases from V and 3 bases from J, leaving 9 bases between the germline ends. Including cysteine and phenylalanine, the CDR3 has 12 amino acids. Only the CDR3 part of the read is kept: 36 bases, read in frame from the first base. According to the germline V gene, CDR1 reads SQVTM and CDR2 reads ANQGSEA. These data were also filed under a second study, of T cells in Graves' hyperthyroidism and ophthalmopathy. The second study's paper adds: Graves' hyperthyroidism was defined as stable when no progression to ophthalmopathy occurred over 18 months of follow-up. The hyperthyroidism patients were between 18 and 65 years old and newly diagnosed, with a disease duration of less than 2 months. Any patient with an uncontrolled infection, another autoimmune disease, pregnancy or lactation was excluded. Diagnoses were established on the basis of clinical symptoms, serum thyroxine and TRAb, thyroid ultrasound, and orbital computed tomography. The first round of RT-PCR for the TCR CDR3 was performed with the HTBI primer set and the Qiagen OneStep RT-PCR kit. Most expanded thyroid clonotypes (frequency above 0.001) were also detected in blood, suggesting blood repertoires may reflect thyroid immune responses. A 13 V-J signature model separated ophthalmopathy from stable hyperthyroidism, with around 90% sensitivity and roughly 82% specificity in cross-validation and 80%/75% in testing. During validation, the model predicted progression to ophthalmopathy a median of approximately 6 months ahead of onset, with more than 60% sensitivity and under 85% specificity. To identify TCR V-J signatures that set the groups apart, the researchers used a discovery cohort of more than 95 patients, made up of 40 to 45 with Graves' ophthalmopathy and about 60 with stable Graves' hyperthyroidism. Prospective prediction of ophthalmopathy was tested in an independent validation cohort of 18 hyperthyroidism patients and around 16 patients who later progressed to ophthalmopathy. For training and testing, the 80 to 100 patients in the discovery cohort were randomly divided in a 7:3 ratio. In roughly six Graves' hyperthyroidism patients, the study also compared T-cell repertoires from thyroid tissue with T-cell repertoires from blood. Following sampling, methimazole starting at 30 mg daily was given to hyperthyroidism patients, and high-dose intravenous methylprednisolone was given to ophthalmopathy patients. A second multiplex PCR round built the libraries, followed by size selection and purification. The libraries were sequenced on an Illumina HiSeq2000 using paired-end 100 bp reads. SOAPnuke was used to process the raw data, throwing out any read that contained adapters or uncalled bases, had a mean Phred below 15, or lacked an exact constant-primer or identifier match. COPE v1.2.5 was used to merge the high-quality paired reads, and each unique nucleotide sequence was defined as a clonotype. MiTCR v1.1 was used to align clonotypes to the IMGT TRBV, TRBD and TRBJ reference segments. Analysis was restricted to V-J combinations with a frequency above 0.0001, which covered about 99% of repertoires. A TCS score was defined as the ratio of F50 (clonal expansion) to E x V (chaos), with BLOSUM62-based TCRdist applied between CDR3 peptides within each V-J. Welch's t-statistics and random forest reduced 500 to 550 V-J features to about 13, which were used in a naive Bayes classifier (R e1071). No statistical method was used to set the sample size in advance, and investigators knew the group allocation. According to the paper, TCR Vbeta CDR3 sequencing was carried out on over 130 peripheral blood samples, which came from under 50 ophthalmopathy, some 73 hyperthyroidism and some 17 progressor patients.

The source material was peripheral blood mononuclear cells (PBMCs), sampled at new diagnosis, from a patient treated with antithyroid drugs. The sequence is built from TRBV29-1 and TRBJ1-2; too little of a D gene remains to name it. This TCR came from a middle-aged man with Graves disease. Donor details come from another sample of the same person, matched by shared clones. The bases read TGCAGCGTTGTGGGTGACTACTATGGCTACACCTTC. Its protein is CSVVGDYYGYTF.